Given below is one TCR beta chain in context. The CDR3 has 16 residues. With 9 bases removed from V and 0 bases from J, the gap between germline ends came to 19 bases. CDR1 MDHEN and CDR2 SYDVKM come from the germline V gene. A single record per CDR3 protein comes from TCRdb applying MiXCR to the 5' RACE reads. This sample yields roughly 230,000 distinct CDR3 sequences, of which around 8% are seen a single time; approximately 3% belongs to the top ten. The sample originates from a study of identical twins. The same sample was also used in a study of yellow fever vaccine responses in identical twins.

This receptor was taken from a woman aged 18-29 years in good health. The sample comprised CD8+ T cells sorted from blood. This rearrangement joins TRBV28 to TRBJ2-3; perhaps D is TRBD1 or TRBD2 (6 bases each). This CDR3 reads CASSPRGDPSTDTQYF. CDR3 sequence (DNA): TGTGCCAGTTCGCCGAGGGGGGATCCCAGCACAGATACGCAGTATTTT.